This is a list of T cell receptor beta chains from one sample in a study of control samples from healthy donors and cancer patients. Profiling relied on immunoSEQ multiplex PCR, and the TCRdb table lists in-frame clones only, not all of them. Altogether 80,000 or so clones are present, around 92% being singletons, with the ten largest covering 5% to 6.5%. The source material was blood. The source of these receptors is a woman aged 55-70 years in good health. Each CDR3 is given with its conserved first and last residue. Fields, in order: D gene, V gene, J gene, clone size, CDR3 DNA, CDR3 protein. D genes are given only for firm matches. Expanded clones are given a class, and other clones once, few, many or no size at all.

D: TRBD2; V: TRBV7-3; J: TRBJ2-7; size: NA; DNA: TGTGCCAGCAGCACCGGGACTAGCGGAACCTACGAGCAGTACTTC; CDR3: CASSTGTSGTYEQYF
D: NA; V: TRBV18; J: TRBJ1-1; size: NA; DNA: TGTGCCAGCTCACCAAGGACAGACGTGAACACTGAAGCTTTCTTT; CDR3: CASSPRTDVNTEAFF
D: NA; V: TRBV6-1; J: TRBJ1-2; size: NA; DNA: TGTGCCAGCAGTGGCCCCGGGACACTAGGCCCCTATGGCTACACCTTC; CDR3: CASSGPGTLGPYGYTF
D: NA; V: TRBV28; J: TRBJ1-4; size: NA; DNA: TGTGCCAGCAGCTGGAGCCGGGCCGGGAGTGAAAAACTGTTTTTT; CDR3: CASSWSRAGSEKLFF
D: NA; V: TRBV21-1; J: TRBJ2-2; size: NA; DNA: TGTGCCAGCAGGCAAGGGGTGATGCCCACCGGGGAGCTGTTTTTT; CDR3: CASRQGVMPTGELFF
D: TRBD1; V: TRBV5-5; J: TRBJ1-1; size: NA; DNA: TGTGCCAGCAGCTGGGCCCGGACAGGCGAAGCTTTCTTT; CDR3: CASSWARTGEAFF
D: NA; V: TRBV2; J: TRBJ1-6; size: NA; DNA: TGTGCCAGCAGTGAACGAGGACAGTATAATTCACCCCTCCACTTT; CDR3: CASSERGQYNSPLHF
D: NA; V: TRBV19; J: TRBJ2-2; size: NA; DNA: TGTGCCAGTAGTACCGGGATCGGGATCGGGGAGCTGTTTTTT; CDR3: CASSTGIGIGELFF
D: TRBD2; V: TRBV6-4; J: TRBJ2-3; size: NA; DNA: TGTGCCAGCTCATCCGGGACTAGCGGGACCTTGGGCACAGATACGCAGTATTTT; CDR3: CASSSGTSGTLGTDTQYF
D: NA; V: TRBV2; J: TRBJ1-5; size: NA; DNA: TGTGCCAGCAAAGAGGGTAGCAATCAGCCCCAGCATTTT; CDR3: CASKEGSNQPQHF
D: TRBD2; V: TRBV6-5; J: TRBJ2-1; size: NA; DNA: TGTGCCAGCAGTTACAGGGGCGGGAGCCGGGATGAGCAGTTCTTC; CDR3: CASSYRGGSRDEQFF
D: NA; V: TRBV30; J: TRBJ2-1; size: NA; DNA: TGTGCCTGGAGCTTAAACAATGAGCAGTTCTTC; CDR3: CAWSLNNEQFF
D: NA; V: TRBV19; J: TRBJ1-2; size: NA; DNA: TGTGCCAGTAGGATCCACCCAGACCCCACTAACTATGGCTACACCTTC; CDR3: CASRIHPDPTNYGYTF
D: NA; V: TRBV7-3; J: TRBJ2-1; size: once; DNA: TGTGCCAGCAGCCCTACTGCCGGATATTACAATGAGCAGTTCTTC; CDR3: CASSPTAGYYNEQFF
D: NA; V: TRBV4-3; J: TRBJ1-2; size: medium-sized; DNA: TGCGCCAGCAGCCAAGATTGGACGACCTCGGGGTATGGCTACACCTTC; CDR3: CASSQDWTTSGYGYTF
D: NA; V: TRBV30; J: TRBJ1-2; size: NA; DNA: TGTGCCTGGAGGGGACTTTTGGGTGGCTACACCTTC; CDR3: CAWRGLLGGYTF
D: NA; V: TRBV6-2/TRBV6-3; J: TRBJ2-3; size: NA; DNA: TGTGCCAGCAGTTACCCGACACTAGCTCGAACAGATACGCAGTATTTT; CDR3: CASSYPTLARTDTQYF
D: TRBD1; V: TRBV4-3; J: TRBJ1-2; size: NA; DNA: TGCGCCAGCAGCCAACACAGGGGGCCTGGAGGCTACACCTTC; CDR3: CASSQHRGPGGYTF
D: NA; V: TRBV5-6; J: TRBJ1-4; size: NA; DNA: TGTGCCAGCAGCCTCGGCCCCAAACTGTTTTTT; CDR3: CASSLGPKLFF
D: TRBD1; V: TRBV3-1/TRBV3-2; J: TRBJ2-5; size: once; DNA: TGTGCCAGCAGCCAGGAGAAGACAGGGGTAGGAGAGACCCAGTACTTC; CDR3: CASSQEKTGVGETQYF
D: NA; V: TRBV5-5; J: TRBJ2-1; size: NA; DNA: TGTGCCAGCAGCTTAATCGGGAGCTCCTACAATGAGCAGTTCTTC; CDR3: CASSLIGSSYNEQFF
D: NA; V: TRBV19; J: TRBJ2-3; size: NA; DNA: TGTGCCAGTAGTAGGACAGGGAGGGCAGATACGCAGTATTTT; CDR3: CASSRTGRADTQYF
D: NA; V: TRBV19; J: TRBJ1-1; size: NA; DNA: TGTGCCATCCGCGGAGGAGCCGGGGCGAGGAATGAAGCTTTCTTT; CDR3: CAIRGGAGARNEAFF
D: TRBD1; V: TRBV2; J: TRBJ1-6; size: NA; DNA: TGTGCCAGCAGGGAGGGACAGATTAATTCACCCCTCCACTTT; CDR3: CASREGQINSPLHF
D: NA; V: TRBV19; J: TRBJ2-1; size: NA; DNA: TGTGCCAGTAGGCTCGTCGGGAGCAATGAGCAGTTCTTC; CDR3: CASRLVGSNEQFF
D: NA; V: TRBV21-1; J: TRBJ1-1; size: NA; DNA: TGTGCCAGCAGCAAAGTGAATCCCCTCAGGTGCGGGAACACTGAAGCTTTCTTT; CDR3: CASSKVNPLRCGNTEAFF
D: NA; V: TRBV28; J: TRBJ1-1; size: few; DNA: TGTGCCAGCAGTTCTCACAGGGCTAACACTGAAGCTTTCTTT; CDR3: CASSSHRANTEAFF
D: TRBD1; V: TRBV28; J: TRBJ1-1; size: NA; DNA: TGTGCCAGCAGTTTCAGTTCGGGACAGGCGAACACTGAAGCTTTCTTT; CDR3: CASSFSSGQANTEAFF
D: TRBD2; V: TRBV14; J: TRBJ2-7; size: NA; DNA: TGTGCCAGCAGCCAGGGTAGCGGGAGGCTTTTTAACGAGCAGTACTTC; CDR3: CASSQGSGRLFNEQYF
D: TRBD1; V: TRBV18; J: TRBJ2-7; size: once; DNA: TGTGCCAGCTCACCACCGTCCGTAGGGACAGGGGGATCCGAGCAGTACTTC; CDR3: CASSPPSVGTGGSEQYF
D: NA; V: TRBV21-1; J: TRBJ2-7; size: NA; DNA: TGTGCCAGCAGCAAAAACGGGACAGCCAACGAGCAGTACTTC; CDR3: CASSKNGTANEQYF
D: NA; V: TRBV28; J: TRBJ1-1; size: NA; DNA: TGTGCCAGCACCTTAGATGCAGTTATGAACACTGAAGCTTTCTTT; CDR3: CASTLDAVMNTEAFF
D: NA; V: TRBV7-2; J: TRBJ2-2; size: NA; DNA: TGTGCCAGCAGGCCAAACGTCGGGGGCAGCGGGGAGCTGTTTTTT; CDR3: CASRPNVGGSGELFF
D: NA; V: TRBV5-4; J: TRBJ2-7; size: NA; DNA: TGTGCCAGCAGCTTGGGGAGTCTTTCCTACGAGCAGTACTTC; CDR3: CASSLGSLSYEQYF
D: NA; V: TRBV7-2; J: TRBJ2-5; size: NA; DNA: TGTGCCAGCAGCACCCACCAGCAGGGTAACCAGTACTTC; CDR3: CASSTHQQGNQYF
D: NA; V: TRBV7-2; J: TRBJ2-1; size: NA; DNA: TGTGCCAGCCAGCGGATCAGCTCCTACAATGAGCAGTTCTTC; CDR3: CASQRISSYNEQFF
D: NA; V: TRBV29-1; J: TRBJ2-5; size: NA; DNA: TGCAGCGTCGCCATCGGACGCCAAGAGACCCAGTACTTC; CDR3: CSVAIGRQETQYF
D: NA; V: TRBV7-9; J: TRBJ2-7; size: NA; DNA: TGTGCCAGCAGCTTCTCCCAGGGGGGGCCCTACGAGCAGTACTTC; CDR3: CASSFSQGGPYEQYF
D: TRBD1; V: TRBV19; J: TRBJ1-2; size: NA; DNA: TGTGCCAGTAGCGGACAGGTTCGTGACTATGGCTACACCTTC; CDR3: CASSGQVRDYGYTF
D: NA; V: TRBV19; J: TRBJ1-5; size: NA; DNA: TGTGCCAGTAGTATGGAGATAGATCAGCCCCAGCATTTT; CDR3: CASSMEIDQPQHF
D: TRBD1; V: TRBV5-8; J: TRBJ1-1; size: NA; DNA: TGTGCCAGCAGCGATCAGGGGGGGAACACTGAAGCTTTCTTT; CDR3: CASSDQGGNTEAFF
D: NA; V: TRBV19; J: TRBJ1-2; size: NA; DNA: TGTGCCAGTAGGAACCCTGGGGGGAACTATGGCTACACCTTC; CDR3: CASRNPGGNYGYTF
D: TRBD2; V: TRBV2; J: TRBJ2-3; size: NA; DNA: TGTGCCAGCAGTGAAGCGGGACTAGCGGTCACAGATACGCAGTATTTT; CDR3: CASSEAGLAVTDTQYF
D: TRBD1; V: TRBV5-6; J: TRBJ1-1; size: once; DNA: TGTGCCAGCAGCTCCTTGGACAGGATGAACACTGAAGCTTTCTTT; CDR3: CASSSLDRMNTEAFF
D: NA; V: TRBV28; J: TRBJ1-1; size: NA; DNA: TGTGCCAGCAGTTTGGGAGGGATGAACACTGAAGCTTTCTTT; CDR3: CASSLGGMNTEAFF
D: NA; V: TRBV6-6; J: TRBJ2-7; size: NA; DNA: TGTGCCAGCAGTCCCTTGGGGGCGGGACCTTACGAGCAGTACTTC; CDR3: CASSPLGAGPYEQYF
D: NA; V: TRBV7-9; J: TRBJ2-1; size: NA; DNA: TGTGCCAGCAGCTCCCCGGCCACTGGGGTCAATGAGCAGTTCTTC; CDR3: CASSSPATGVNEQFF
D: NA; V: TRBV29-1; J: TRBJ2-5; size: few; DNA: TGCAGCGTAGCCTGGGAGACCCAGTACTTC; CDR3: CSVAWETQYF
D: NA; V: TRBV7-9; J: TRBJ1-4; size: NA; DNA: TGTGCCAGCAGCCCGCAGACCCCCGCAACTAATGAAAAACTGTTTTTT; CDR3: CASSPQTPATNEKLFF
D: NA; V: TRBV5-1; J: TRBJ1-1; size: NA; DNA: TGCGCCAGCAGCGAACAGGGCGGGAGCACTGAAGCTTTCTTT; CDR3: CASSEQGGSTEAFF
D: TRBD1; V: TRBV10-1; J: TRBJ2-1; size: NA; DNA: TGCGCCAGCAGCGGAGGTGACAGGGGAAAGGGTGAGCAGTTCTTC; CDR3: CASSGGDRGKGEQFF
D: TRBD1; V: TRBV6-6; J: TRBJ2-5; size: NA; DNA: TGTGCCAGCAACCCACAGGGGCTCCGGGAGACCCAGTACTTC; CDR3: CASNPQGLRETQYF
D: TRBD1; V: TRBV30; J: TRBJ1-6; size: NA; DNA: TGTGCCTGGAGTACAGGGGTTTCTAATTCACCCCTCCACTTT; CDR3: CAWSTGVSNSPLHF
D: TRBD2; V: TRBV18; J: TRBJ2-3; size: NA; DNA: TGTGCCAGCTCACCAAATGACATAGCGGGTGGGTCGGGAGATACGCAGTATTTT; CDR3: CASSPNDIAGGSGDTQYF